These T cell receptor beta chains were read from a single sample in a study of neurological immune-mediated disorders. TCRdb re-called the 5' RACE reads through MiXCR, storing one row per CDR3 protein. The repertoire consists of about 36,000 distinct CDR3 sequences, with about a tenth occurring once and the leading ten covering approximately 6.9%. Sequenced sample: PBMCs. Receptors were obtained from a woman aged 30 to 39 with HTLV-1-associated myelopathy (HAM/TSP). Each CDR3 is given with its conserved first and last residue. A D gene is named only where the DNA matches it firmly. Clone sizes are shown as once, few, many or a size class.

>TRBJ2-7|-|TRBV20-1|many
TGCAGTGCTAACTCGGGGACAATCACCTACGAGCAGTACTTC
CSANSGTITYEQYF
>TRBJ1-3|-|TRBV6-2/TRBV6-3|many
TGTGCCAGCACTCCTACAACCGAATCCGGCACCATATATTTT
CASTPTTESGTIYF
>TRBJ1-2|TRBD1|TRBV10-3|many
TGTGCCATCAGTGAAGGGACAGGGGGCGGATATGGCTACACCTTC
CAISEGTGGGYGYTF
>TRBJ2-7|-|TRBV9|many
TGTGCCAGCAGCGTAGGGCCAGTGGGGGGCAACGAGCAGTACTTC
CASSVGPVGGNEQYF
>TRBJ2-1|-|TRBV11-2|many
TGTGCCAGCAGCTTAGACCGGGATCGTGAGCAGTTCTTC
CASSLDRDREQFF
>TRBJ2-1|-|TRBV18|many
TGTGCCAGCTCACCACCGGTTTCGGGCAATGAGCAGTTCTTC
CASSPPVSGNEQFF
>TRBJ2-1|TRBD2|TRBV9|many
TGTGCCAGCAGCGTAGTAGCTAGCGGGGGGGCCTCCTACAATGAGCAGTTCTTC
CASSVVASGGASYNEQFF
>TRBJ2-4|-|TRBV5-1|many
TGCGCCAGCAGCTTGGGTTCGGGCGTGGCCAAAAACATTCAGTACTTC
CASSLGSGVAKNIQYF
>TRBJ1-2|-|TRBV20-1|many
TGCAGTGCTAGAATTGGGAGCAAGTATGGCTACACCTTC
CSARIGSKYGYTF
>TRBJ2-2|-|TRBV7-9|many
TGTGCCAGCAGCTTTGGCAAGGATAACGGGGAGCTGTTTTTT
CASSFGKDNGELFF
>TRBJ2-7|-|TRBV20-1|many
TGCAGTGCTATGTCGGGCGGACCCTACGAGCAGTACTTC
CSAMSGGPYEQYF
>TRBJ2-1|TRBD1|TRBV5-1|many
TGCGCCAGCAGCGCCCGACAGGGCCCTAACAATGAGCAGTTCTTC
CASSARQGPNNEQFF